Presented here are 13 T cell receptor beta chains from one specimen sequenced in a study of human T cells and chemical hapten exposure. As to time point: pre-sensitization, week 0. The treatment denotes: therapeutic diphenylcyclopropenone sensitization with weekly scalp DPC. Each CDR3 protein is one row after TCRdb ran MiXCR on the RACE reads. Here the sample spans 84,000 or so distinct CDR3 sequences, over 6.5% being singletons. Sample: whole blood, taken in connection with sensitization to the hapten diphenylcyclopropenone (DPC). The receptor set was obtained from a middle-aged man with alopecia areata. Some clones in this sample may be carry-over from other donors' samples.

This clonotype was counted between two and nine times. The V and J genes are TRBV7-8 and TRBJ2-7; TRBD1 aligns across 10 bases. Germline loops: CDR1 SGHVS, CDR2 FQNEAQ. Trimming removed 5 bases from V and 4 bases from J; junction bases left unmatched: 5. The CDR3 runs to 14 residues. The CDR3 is CASSPDRGNYEQYV. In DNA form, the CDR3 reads TGTGCCAGCAGCCCGGACAGGGGGAATTACGAGCAGTACGTC.

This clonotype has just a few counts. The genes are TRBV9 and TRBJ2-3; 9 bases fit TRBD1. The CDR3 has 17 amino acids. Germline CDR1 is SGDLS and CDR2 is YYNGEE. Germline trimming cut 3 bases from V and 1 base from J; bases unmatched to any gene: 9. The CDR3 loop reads CASSAIPGQGGTDTQYF. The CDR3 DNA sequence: TGTGCCAGCAGCGCGATACCGGGACAGGGTGGCACAGATACGCAGTATTTT.

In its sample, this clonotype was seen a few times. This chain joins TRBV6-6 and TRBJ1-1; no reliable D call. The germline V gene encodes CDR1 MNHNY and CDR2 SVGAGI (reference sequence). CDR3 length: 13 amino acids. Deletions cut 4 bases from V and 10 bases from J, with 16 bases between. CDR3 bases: TGTGCCAGCAGTTCCCTTAGGGAGGGTAGAGCTTTCTTT. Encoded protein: CASSSLREGRAFF.

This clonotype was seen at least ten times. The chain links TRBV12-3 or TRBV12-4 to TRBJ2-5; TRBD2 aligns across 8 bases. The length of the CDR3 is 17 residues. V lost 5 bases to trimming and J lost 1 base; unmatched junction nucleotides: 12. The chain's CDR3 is CASSPRRAGALQETQYF. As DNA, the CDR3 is TGTGCCAGCAGTCCTAGGCGAGCGGGAGCGCTCCAAGAGACCCAGTACTTC.

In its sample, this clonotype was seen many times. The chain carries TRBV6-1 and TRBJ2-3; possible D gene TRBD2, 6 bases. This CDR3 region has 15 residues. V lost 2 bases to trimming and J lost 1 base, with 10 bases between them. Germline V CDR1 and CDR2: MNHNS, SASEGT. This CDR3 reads CASSERGLRTDTQYF. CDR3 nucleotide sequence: TGTGCCAGCAGTGAACGTGGACTACGCACAGATACGCAGTATTTT.

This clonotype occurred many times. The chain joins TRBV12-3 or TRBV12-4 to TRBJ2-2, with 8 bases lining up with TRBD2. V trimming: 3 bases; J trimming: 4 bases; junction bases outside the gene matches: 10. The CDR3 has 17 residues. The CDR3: CASSLKSSGVVTGELFF. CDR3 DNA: TGTGCCAGCAGTTTGAAGAGTAGCGGGGTTGTCACCGGGGAGCTGTTTTTT.

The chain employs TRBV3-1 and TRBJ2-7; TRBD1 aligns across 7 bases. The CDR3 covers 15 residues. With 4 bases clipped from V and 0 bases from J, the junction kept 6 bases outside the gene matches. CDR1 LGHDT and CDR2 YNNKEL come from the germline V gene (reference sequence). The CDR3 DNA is TGTGCCAGCAGCCCCGGGACAGCGAACTCCTACGAGCAGTACTTC. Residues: CASSPGTANSYEQYF.

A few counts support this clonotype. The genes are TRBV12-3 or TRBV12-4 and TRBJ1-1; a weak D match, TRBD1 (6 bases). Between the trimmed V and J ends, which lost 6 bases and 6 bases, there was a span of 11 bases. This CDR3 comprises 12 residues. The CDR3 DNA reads TGTGCCAGCAGCGATACAGGGTCTGAAGCTTTCTTT. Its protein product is CASSDTGSEAFF.

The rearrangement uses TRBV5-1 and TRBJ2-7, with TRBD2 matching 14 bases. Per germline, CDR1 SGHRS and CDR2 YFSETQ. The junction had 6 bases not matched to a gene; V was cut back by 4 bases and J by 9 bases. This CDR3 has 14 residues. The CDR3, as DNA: TGCGCCAGCAGCACGGGACTAGCGGGAGCGGTGCAGTACTTC. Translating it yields CASSTGLAGAVQYF.

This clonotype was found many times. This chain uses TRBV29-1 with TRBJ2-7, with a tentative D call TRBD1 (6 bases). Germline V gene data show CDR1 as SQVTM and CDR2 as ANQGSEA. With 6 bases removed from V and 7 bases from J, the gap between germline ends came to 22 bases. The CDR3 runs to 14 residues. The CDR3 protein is CSVARLRTACEQYV. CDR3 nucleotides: TGCAGCGTGGCGAGACTCAGGACAGCTTGTGAGCAGTACGTC.

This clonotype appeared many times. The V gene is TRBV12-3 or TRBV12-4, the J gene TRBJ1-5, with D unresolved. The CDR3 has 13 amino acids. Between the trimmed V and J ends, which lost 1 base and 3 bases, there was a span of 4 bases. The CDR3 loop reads CASSLVDNQPQHF. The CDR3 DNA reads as TGTGCCAGCAGTTTAGTGGACAATCAGCCCCAGCATTTT.

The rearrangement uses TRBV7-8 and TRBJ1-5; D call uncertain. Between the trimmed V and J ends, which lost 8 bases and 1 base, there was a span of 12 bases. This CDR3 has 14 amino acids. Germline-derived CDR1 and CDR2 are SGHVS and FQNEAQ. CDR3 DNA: TGTGCCAGCGCCGGGCCGGGGAGCAATCAGCCCCAGCATTTT. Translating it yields CASAGPGSNQPQHF.

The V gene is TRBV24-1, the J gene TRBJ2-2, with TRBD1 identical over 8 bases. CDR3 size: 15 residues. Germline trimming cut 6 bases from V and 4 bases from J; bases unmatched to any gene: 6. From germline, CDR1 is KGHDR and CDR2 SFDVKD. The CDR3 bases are TGTGCCACCAGTTTAAGGGACAGGCCCACCGGGGAGCTGTTTTTT. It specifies CATSLRDRPTGELFF.